Shown below are 30 T cell receptor beta chains from a single sample sequenced in a study of regulatory T cells in long-lasting Graves disease. Relying on iRepertoire HTBI primers and Arm-PCR of CDR3 regions, the team built TCR beta libraries. TCRdb ran MiXCR on the multiplex PCR reads and lists one entry per CDR3 protein. This sample carries under 400,000 distinct CDR3 sequences, 16% of them seen once, and the ten largest clones take roughly 30%. Time point of the sample: newly diagnosed GD, antithyroid drugs for less than 3 months. The TCR library was made from RNA extracted from PBMCs. These data were also reused for a study on T cells in Graves' hyperthyroidism and ophthalmopathy.

This specimen consisted of peripheral blood mononuclear cells (PBMCs), obtained at new diagnosis, from a patient treated with antithyroid drugs. These receptors originate from a man in his forties with Graves disease.

Points on this clonotype: It may be a read error: a sequence one base away is much more abundant. CDR3 bases: TGTGCCAGCAGTTTTTCTAGGGCCGGGGAGCTGTTTTTT. Its translation is CASSFSRAGELFF. The J gene is TRBJ2-2, the V gene TRBV12-3 or TRBV12-4; D uncertain. This CDR3 comprises 13 residues. V was pared by 3 bases and J by 6 bases, with 8 bases between.

This clonotype appeared a single time. This rearrangement joins TRBV19 to TRBJ2-6; no clear D gene. V gave up 3 bases and J gave up 2 bases, with 11 bases separating them. This CDR3 is 16 amino acids long. Germline assignment: CDR1 LNHDA and CDR2 SQIVND (reference sequence). CDR3 region: CASSIRRAPGANVLTF. In DNA, the CDR3 is TGTGCCAGTAGTATTAGAAGGGCCCCTGGGGCCAACGTCCTGACTTTC.

The sample holds a few counts of this clonotype. The chain links TRBV28 to TRBJ2-5; 8 bases are shared with TRBD2. The length of the CDR3 is 14 residues. Germline V gene data show CDR1 as MDHEN and CDR2 as SYDVKM. The V and J ends lost 7 bases and 5 bases, in that order; junction bases with no gene match: 9. In nucleotides, the CDR3 is TGTGCCAGCATCCTGGGGACTAGATCCGAGACCCAGTACTTC. This codes for CASILGTRSETQYF.

This clonotype was found many times. V is TRBV6-5 and J is TRBJ1-5, with D possibly matching TRBD1 (5 bases). The germline gives CDR1 MNHEY, CDR2 SVGAGI. The CDR3 is made up of 16 amino acids. V was cut by 1 base and J by 1 base, with 11 bases left in between. The CDR3 is CASSYYGTISNQPQHF. The DNA for the CDR3 is TGTGCCAGCAGTTACTACGGGACGATCAGCAATCAGCCCCAGCATTTT.

This clonotype was observed at least ten times. The genes are TRBV7-2 and TRBJ2-3, with 10 bases identical to TRBD1. J was trimmed by 6 bases and V by 6 bases; bases with no gene match: 0. The CDR3 covers 12 residues. Germline V gene data show CDR1 as SGHTA and CDR2 as FQGNSA. The CDR3 nucleotides are TGTGCCAGCAGGGACAGGGGGGATACGCAGTATTTT. It codes for CASRDRGDTQYF. Full variable domain (outside the CDR3, taken from reference TRBV7-2 and TRBJ2-3): GAGVSQSPSNKVTEKGKDVELRCDPISGHTALYWYRQSLGQGLEFLIYFQGNSAPDKSGLPSDRFSAERTGGSVSTLTIQRTQQEDSAVYLCASRDRGDTQYFGPGTRLTVL.

The sample holds many counts of this clonotype. CDR3 sequence (DNA): TGTGCCTGGAGTGTATCGGGACTAGCGGGGGAAAGCGCTAGCACAGATACGCAGTATTTT. Its translation is CAWSVSGLAGESASTDTQYF. The gene calls are TRBV30 and TRBJ2-3, with 14 bases that match TRBD2. The germline gives CDR1 GTSNPN, CDR2 SVGIG (reference sequence). With V trimmed by 0 bases and J by 0 bases, 11 bases remained unmatched. The CDR3 has 20 residues.

The table lists this clonotype with many counts. The CDR3 sequence: CASRIGTGETYEQYF. The CDR3 region has the DNA TGTGCCAGCAGGATCGGGACAGGGGAAACCTACGAGCAGTACTTC. The chain joins TRBV28 to TRBJ2-7; TRBD1 matches 10 bases. V lost 6 bases and J lost 2; bases outside the gene matches: 7. The CDR3 runs 15 residues. Germline assignment: CDR1 MDHEN and CDR2 SYDVKM.

This clonotype was recorded many times. The chain uses TRBV5-6 and TRBJ1-1; the match to TRBD1 covers 8 bases. The ends lost 3 bases at V and 2 bases at J; junction bases unmatched: 6. CDR3 length: 15 amino acids. The V gene's germline CDR1 is SGHDT and CDR2 YYEEEE. Here the CDR3 reads CASSSSDRGNTEAFF. The DNA for the CDR3 is TGTGCCAGCAGCTCCTCCGACAGGGGAAACACTGAAGCTTTCTTT.

There are many counts of this clonotype. V usage is TRBV18 and J usage is TRBJ2-2; TRBD1 or TRBD2 may be the D gene (5 bases each). Deletions cut 2 bases from V and 2 bases from J, with 12 bases between. There are 16 residues in the CDR3. Germline values: CDR1 KGHSH, CDR2 LQKENI. The chain's CDR3 is CASSPMTRGNTGELFF. CDR3 in DNA: TGTGCCAGCTCACCAATGACGAGGGGAAACACCGGGGAGCTGTTTTTT.

The table lists this clonotype with a few counts. The V and J genes are TRBV9 and TRBJ2-2; D perhaps matches TRBD2 (6 bases). The CDR3 has 16 amino acids. Trimming took off 3 bases at V and 4 bases at J, with 16 bases between the two ends. Germline loops: CDR1 SGDLS, CDR2 YYNGEE. DNA of the CDR3: TGTGCCAGCAGCGAGCGGGTGAGGGTGGGCACCGGGGAGCTGTTTTTT. It is translated as CASSERVRVGTGELFF.

This clonotype turned up a few times. The rearrangement uses TRBV7-2 and TRBJ1-1; tentatively, D is TRBD1 (6 bases). With 1 base removed from V and 4 bases from J, the gap between germline ends came to 13 bases. CDR3 size: 15 residues. Germline-derived CDR1 and CDR2 are SGHTA and FQGNSA. CDR3 DNA sequence: TGTGCCAGCAGCTTAGAGTGGACGGGGGCCACTGAAGCTTTCTTT. It is translated as CASSLEWTGATEAFF.

Ten or more counts support this clonotype. The chain has TRBV11-2 and TRBJ1-1; D remains ambiguous. Trimming cost V 1 base and J 0 bases, with 9 bases left between them. Germline CDR1 and CDR2: SGHAT and FQNNGV. The CDR3 contains 15 residues. CDR3 DNA sequence: TGTGCCAGCAGCTTAGCCAACCTCTTGAACACTGAAGCTTTCTTT. It yields the protein CASSLANLLNTEAFF.

This clonotype was picked up many times. The chain links TRBV7-2 to TRBJ2-2; the D gene is possibly TRBD1 (6 bases). CDR1 SGHTA and CDR2 FQGNSA come from the germline V gene. The CDR3 is made up of 16 amino acids. V lost 3 bases to trimming and J lost 8 bases, with 19 bases between them. The CDR3 bases are TGTGCCAGCAGCTTCCTACAGGGAATGGCCCCGGGGGAGCTGTTTTTT. This encodes CASSFLQGMAPGELFF.

This clonotype was observed at least ten times. The chain is built from TRBV4-1 and TRBJ2-5; 10 bases are shared with TRBD2. Germline loops: CDR1 MGHRA, CDR2 YSYEKL. Trimming cost V 3 bases and J 4 bases; bases outside gene matches: 8. This CDR3 has 16 residues. CDR3 region: CASSQTPLAGIETQYF. The CDR3 DNA reads as TGCGCCAGCAGCCAGACCCCACTAGCGGGGATAGAGACCCAGTACTTC.

Comments on this clonotype: A clone one base away is much larger, so this may be a read error. This chain links TRBV10-2 with TRBJ1-1; 7 bases are shared with TRBD1. Germline-derived CDR1 and CDR2 are WSHSY and SAAADI. The CDR3 is 13 amino acids. The CDR3 sequence is CASIAGGYTEALF. The CDR3 DNA reads as TGCGCCAGCATTGCAGGGGGTTACACTGAAGCTCTCTTT.

J is TRBJ1-4 and V is TRBV4-1, with D hard to call. Germline V gives CDR1 MGHRA, CDR2 YSYEKL. This CDR3 spans 16 amino acids. The V gene lost 3 bases and the J gene lost 0 bases, with 11 bases spanning the gap. The CDR3 protein is CASSQRDFATNEKLFF. The CDR3 region has the DNA TGCGCCAGCAGCCAGAGAGATTTCGCAACTAATGAAAAACTGTTTTTT.

In its sample, this clonotype was seen many times. The chain uses TRBV6-2 or TRBV6-3 and TRBJ2-7; no reliable D call. The CDR3 runs 17 residues. Between the trimmed V and J ends, which lost 7 bases and 0 bases, there was a span of 22 bases. Per the germline V gene, CDR1 is MNHEY and CDR2 is SVGEGT. The DNA of the CDR3 is TGTGCCAGCACCAGACCCGTCAATCCAGACCGCTCCTACGAGCAGTACTTC. Translation gives CASTRPVNPDRSYEQYF.

Ten or more counts support this clonotype. V usage is TRBV12-3 or TRBV12-4 and J usage is TRBJ2-7; the match to TRBD1 covers 7 bases. Trimming cost V 6 bases and J 3 bases; bases outside gene matches: 8. The CDR3 is 14 amino acids. CDR3 protein: CASRDDRAHYEQYF. The CDR3 DNA sequence: TGTGCCAGCAGGGACGACAGGGCCCACTACGAGCAGTACTTC.

This clonotype was counted many times. The chain combines TRBV3-1 with TRBJ2-7, with 7 bases identical to TRBD2. CDR1 is LGHDT, CDR2 YNNKEL, per germline (reference sequence). Trimming took 4 bases from V and 2 from J; bases not matched to a gene: 11. The CDR3 extends over 16 amino acids. CDR3 residues: CASSLFTGRGPYEQYF. In DNA form, the CDR3 reads TGTGCCAGCAGCCTTTTTACGGGGAGGGGACCCTACGAGCAGTACTTC.

In its sample, this clonotype was seen many times. The chain joins TRBV28 to TRBJ2-1; D is possibly TRBD1 (5 bases). The CDR3 has 15 amino acids. Germline-derived CDR1 and CDR2 are MDHEN and SYDVKM. Trimming pared 7 bases from V and 3 bases from J, leaving 16 bases between. This CDR3 is CASIGAPAIYNEQFF. In DNA form, the CDR3 reads TGTGCCAGCATTGGGGCTCCTGCTATCTACAATGAGCAGTTCTTC.

The CDR3 spells CSARLAGETQYF. Written as DNA, the CDR3 is TGCAGTGCGCGACTAGCGGGAGAGACCCAGTACTTC. The genes are TRBV20-1 and TRBJ2-5; the match to TRBD2 covers 10 bases. V was clipped by 6 bases and J by 4 bases; unmatched bases: 2. The CDR3 covers 12 residues. Germline CDR1 DFQATT, CDR2 SNEGSKA (reference sequence).

This clonotype was counted between two and nine times. This chain links TRBV19 with TRBJ2-5; perhaps TRBD1 as D (6 bases). The V gene's germline CDR1 is LNHDA and CDR2 SQIVND (reference sequence). V dropped 6 bases and J dropped 0 bases, with 11 bases sitting between them. This CDR3 is 14 amino acids long. CDR3 DNA: TGTGCCAGTAGCTCAAGGGGGAACCAAGAGACCCAGTACTTC. Amino acids: CASSSRGNQETQYF.

Notes on this clonotype: This may stem from a read error, because a much larger clone lies one nucleotide away. V gene TRBV6-1 combines with J gene TRBJ2-3; TRBD1 matches 9 bases. Per germline, CDR1 MNHNS and CDR2 SASEGT. The V and J ends lost 8 bases and 4 bases, in that order; junction bases with no gene match: 10. CDR3 size: 15 residues. The CDR3 DNA reads as TGTGCCAGCGGGGAGGACAGGGGCAGCCCAGATACGCAGTATTTT. Protein sequence: CASGEDRGSPDTQYF.

This clonotype has a count of ten or more. V gene TRBV12-3 or TRBV12-4 combines with J gene TRBJ1-1, with D perhaps matching TRBD1 (6 bases). V was trimmed by 7 bases and J by 9 bases, leaving 15 bases between them. The length of the CDR3 is 12 residues. DNA for the CDR3: TGTGCCAGCACCAAGAGCAGGGGAAAAGCTTTCTTT. Protein sequence: CASTKSRGKAFF.

The rearrangement uses TRBV12-5 and TRBJ2-7, with D tentatively TRBD2 (7 bases). CDR1 LGHNT and CDR2 FRNRAP come from the germline V gene. Trimming pared 4 bases from V and 3 bases from J, leaving 16 bases between. CDR3 length: 15 residues. The CDR3 sequence: CASGSLQGGGYEQYF. CDR3 coding DNA: TGTGCTAGTGGTTCCTTACAGGGAGGGGGCTACGAGCAGTACTTC.

This clonotype has a count of ten or more. This chain joins TRBV27 and TRBJ1-6; no definite D call. Germline-derived CDR1 and CDR2 are MNHEY and SMNVEV (reference sequence). Deletions cut 7 bases from V and 1 base from J, with 8 bases between. The CDR3 loop spans 14 amino acids. The CDR3 here is CASISLSYNSPLHF. CDR3 nucleotides: TGTGCCAGCATTAGTTTGTCCTATAATTCACCCCTCCACTTT.

This clonotype showed up just a few times. The V gene is TRBV6-2 or TRBV6-3, the J gene TRBJ2-3; D unresolved. The germline CDR1 and CDR2 sequences are MNHEY and SVGEGT. CDR3 size: 15 residues. V was pared by 7 bases and J by 5 bases, with 19 bases between. The CDR3 DNA follows: TGTGCCAGCACACCCTCTAAGGTTGTCCGAGATACGCAGTATTTT. Protein product: CASTPSKVVRDTQYF.

Many counts were recorded for this clonotype. The chain carries TRBV7-3 and TRBJ2-1, with 9 positions matching TRBD1. V lost 5 bases, J lost 5 bases, and 4 bases stayed unmatched. The CDR3 totals 14 residues. Germline V gives CDR1 SGHTA, CDR2 FQGTGA. CDR3 amino acids: CASSQDRGHNEQFF. The CDR3 region has the DNA TGTGCCAGCAGCCAGGACAGGGGCCACAATGAGCAGTTCTTC.

This clonotype was picked up one time. Germline is not matched at one junction end, which may reflect a read error. The chain uses TRBV28 and TRBJ2-5; 9 bases are a match to TRBD2. The CDR3 is 16 amino acids. Germline V CDR1 and CDR2: MDHEN, SYDVKM. The CDR3 coding sequence is TGTGCCAGCGGAACTTCCGGGACTAGCTTTTGGGAGACCCGGTACTTC. Translating gives CASGTSGTSFWETRYF.

This clonotype came up many times. The chain joins TRBV15 to TRBJ2-5; 9 bases line up with TRBD1. CDR3 length: 15 residues. After removal of 2 bases from V and 4 bases from J, the junction contained 5 bases not matched to a gene. The germline gives CDR1 LNHNV, CDR2 YYDKDF (reference sequence). CDR3 DNA: TGTGCCACCAGCAGACCGGGACAGGGTGGAGAGACCCAGTACTTC. Translating it yields CATSRPGQGGETQYF.